These 13 T cell receptor beta chains came from one sample sequenced in a study of blood T cell repertoires in COVID-19. Repertoires were generated with immunoSEQ multiplex PCR, while TCRdb's copy carries only in-frame clones and drops some. The sample has approximately 390,000 clones; around nine tenths are singletons. Sequenced input: PBMCs or T cells enriched from blood (not recorded which). All receptors come from a woman in her 50s who had recovered from COVID-19.

This clone is a singleton in its sample. This CDR3 reads CASSPRSTNEKLFF. As DNA, the CDR3 is TGTGCCAGCAGCCCTAGGTCGACTAATGAAAAACTGTTTTTT. The V call is TRBV7-9, the J call TRBJ1-4, with D unclear. V gave up 5 bases and J gave up 2 bases, with 9 bases separating them. Germline-derived CDR1 and CDR2 are SEHNR and FQNEAQ (reference sequence). The CDR3 has 14 residues.

V gene TRBV6-5 combines with J gene TRBJ2-3; D possibly corresponds to TRBD1 (5 bases). The CDR3 is 14 residues long. Per the germline V gene, CDR1 is MNHEY and CDR2 is SVGAGI. The V end lost 2 bases, the J end lost 7 bases, and 13 bases lay between the germline ends. The CDR3 reads CASSYGLRANTQYF. CDR3 DNA: TGTGCCAGCAGTTACGGCCTCAGGGCGAATACGCAGTATTTT.

The rearrangement uses TRBV20-1 and TRBJ1-1; D unclear. Germline V gives CDR1 DFQATT, CDR2 SNEGSKA (reference sequence). The CDR3 runs to 10 residues. With 7 bases removed from V and 2 bases from J, the gap between germline ends came to 5 bases. The CDR3 loop is CSGLNTEAFF. The CDR3 region has the DNA TGCAGTGGACTCAACACTGAAGCTTTCTTT.

The rearrangement links TRBV24-1 to TRBJ2-3, with D unclear. From germline, CDR1 is KGHDR and CDR2 SFDVKD. CDR3 length: 13 amino acids. V was clipped by 0 bases and J by 5 bases, with 5 bases between them. The CDR3 DNA sequence: TGTGCCACCAGTGATTTGCCCGGAGATACGCAGTATTTT. The encoded protein is CATSDLPGDTQYF.

The V call is TRBV4-2, the J call TRBJ1-3; D unclear. Trimming took 0 bases from V and 12 from J, leaving 9 bases between them. The CDR3 length is 12 residues. The germline gives CDR1 LGHNA, CDR2 YNFKEQ. DNA of the CDR3: TGTGCCAGCAGCCAAGATCAGAATCACATATATTTT. This gives the protein CASSQDQNHIYF.

This chain links TRBV3-1 (or the pseudogene TRBV3-2) with TRBJ2-3; TRBD2 matches at 9 bases. Looked up from germline, CDR1 is LGHDT and CDR2 is YNNKEL (reference sequence). The trim removed 3 bases at V and 0 bases at J, leaving 7 bases unmatched. The CDR3 is made up of 17 amino acids. Here the CDR3 reads CASSQGSGGSSTDTQYF. Written as DNA, the CDR3 is TGTGCCAGCAGCCAGGGTAGCGGGGGATCTAGCACAGATACGCAGTATTTT.

The chain recombines TRBV11-2 with TRBJ2-5, with 12 bases matching TRBD2. The trim removed 7 bases at V and 2 bases at J, leaving 8 bases unmatched. The CDR3 is 16 amino acids. Germline assignment: CDR1 SGHAT and CDR2 FQNNGV. The CDR3 spells CASNLGLAGNQETQYF. The DNA of the CDR3 is TGTGCCAGCAACCTAGGACTAGCGGGGAATCAAGAGACCCAGTACTTC.

The rearrangement uses TRBV21-1 and TRBJ1-1; TRBD1 was called by the table and not checked on the DNA. TRBV21-1 is shown as a pseudogene. There are 13 residues in the CDR3. The CDR3 spells CASSTCRDTEAFF. CDR3 nucleotide sequence: TGTGCCAGCAGCACTTGCAGGGACACTGAAGCTTTCTTT.

In its sample, this clone was seen once. This chain connects TRBV3-1 (or the pseudogene TRBV3-2) to TRBJ1-4; a possible D gene is TRBD1 (5 bases). Trimming removed 4 bases at V and 7 bases at J, with 13 bases between. CDR3 length: 14 residues. The germline gives CDR1 LGHDT, CDR2 YNNKEL (reference sequence). The CDR3 sequence: CASSPKWGGEKLFF. For the CDR3, the DNA is TGTGCCAGCAGCCCCAAGTGGGGGGGTGAAAAACTGTTTTTT.

The gene calls are TRBV5-1 and TRBJ1-6; D ambiguous. Per the germline V gene, CDR1 is SGHRS and CDR2 is YFSETQ. V shed 1 base and J shed 11 bases, with 10 bases lying between them. This CDR3 contains 13 residues. The CDR3 DNA is TGCGCCAGCAGCTTGTCGGGGAGTCCACCCCTCCACTTT. Translating it yields CASSLSGSPPLHF.

J is TRBJ2-7 and V is TRBV27, with 8 bases lining up with TRBD1. Per the germline V gene, CDR1 is MNHEY and CDR2 is SMNVEV (reference sequence). The CDR3 totals 15 residues. V shed 0 bases, J shed 4 bases, and the junction held 5 bases outside the gene matches. The CDR3 is CASSLSQGALYEQYF. Written as DNA, the CDR3 is TGTGCCAGCAGTTTATCCCAGGGGGCACTATACGAGCAGTACTTC.

The chain combines TRBV19 with TRBJ2-7; 7 nucleotides line up with TRBD1. The germline gives CDR1 LNHDA, CDR2 SQIVND (reference sequence). This CDR3 comprises 15 residues. Trimming cost V 4 bases and J 5 bases; bases outside gene matches: 11. CDR3 sequence reads: CASSNTGAAPHEQYF. In nucleotides, the CDR3 is TGTGCCAGTAGTAACACAGGGGCGGCTCCCCACGAGCAGTACTTC.

This chain uses TRBV5-6 with TRBJ2-7; 7 nucleotides agree with TRBD1. The CDR3 is 14 residues long. The germline gives CDR1 SGHDT, CDR2 YYEEEE. V lost 4 bases to trimming and J lost 3 bases; unmatched junction nucleotides: 7. DNA for the CDR3: TGTGCCAGCAGCCACCTCGACAGGGTCTACGAGCAGTACTTC. The encoded protein is CASSHLDRVYEQYF.